This entry is about one T cell receptor beta chain. Its antigen is unidentified. The CDR3 runs 13 residues. Germline assignment: CDR1 SGHTA and CDR2 FQGTGA. The V end lost 5 bases, the J end lost 11 bases, and 18 bases lay between the germline ends. 13 Jbeta primers and 60 Vbeta primers were used for the PCR. Profiling relied on immunoSEQ multiplex PCR, and the TCRdb table lists in-frame clones only, not all of them. The repertoire holds some 160,000 clones, with 75% to 85% as singletons. These data originate in a study of cytomegalovirus exposure and HLA in healthy donors. Broader study findings: Presence/absence analyses treated sequencing depth as roughly uniform across donors.

The TCR was taken from a man in his fifties in good health and CMV-seropositive. Sequencing was performed on PBMCs. The rearrangement uses TRBV7-3 and TRBJ1-1; D gene uncertain. The CDR3 loop reads CASSPPAGKVAFF. CDR3 nucleotides: TGTGCCAGCAGCCCCCCGGCGGGAAAGGTGGCTTTCTTT.